This TCR beta chain was retrieved from a study of T cells in Graves' hyperthyroidism and ophthalmopathy. Findings and caveats of the study: Model-based prediction identified ophthalmopathy a median about 6 months prior to its onset.

Ophthalmopathy patients all had a Clinical Activity Score of at least 3, a NOSPECS grade of at least 4 and disease under 3 months old. Exclusion criteria comprised uncontrolled infection, other autoimmune disease, pregnancy or lactation. Orbital computed tomography and thyroid ultrasound, together with serum TRAb and thyroxine and clinical symptoms, were used for diagnoses. Researchers took RNA transcripts and amplified the TCR beta CDR3 regions from them. HTBI primers were used for first-round RT-PCR of the TCR CDR3. TCRdb called the multiplex PCR reads again in MiXCR, with one record for every CDR3 protein. Of 300,000 to 450,000 distinct CDR3 sequences listed, approximately 15% are singletons. This clonotype has more than one count but fewer than ten. No antigen is known for it. This CDR3 spans 16 amino acids. The V gene's germline CDR1 is MGHRA and CDR2 YSYEKL. V gave up 0 bases and J gave up 7 bases, with 15 bases separating them.

The sequence was obtained from a woman in her 30s with Graves' ophthalmopathy. The sample was blood. The chain is built from TRBV4-1 and TRBJ2-2; no clear D gene. CDR3 sequence reads: CASSQDAENGYGELFF. CDR3 coding DNA: TGCGCCAGCAGCCAAGATGCTGAAAACGGGTACGGGGAGCTGTTTTTT.